This record covers a single T cell receptor beta chain. The data stem from a study of human T cells and chemical hapten exposure. Study at large: Small pooled library volume differences chiefly drove per-sample TCR yield variation.

MiXCR, run by TCRdb on the RACE reads, gives a single entry per CDR3 protein. In the table there are just over 350,000 distinct CDR3 sequences, roughly 6% of which are singletons. Time point indicated: patch test 2, 6 weeks after DPC sensitization. Treatment described: therapeutic diphenylcyclopropenone sensitization with weekly scalp DPC. Whole blood, unfractionated, served as the material for total RNA extraction. Trimming removed 3 bases from V and 5 bases from J; junction bases left unmatched: 9. CDR1 is LGHNA, CDR2 YSLEER, per germline. This CDR3 has 16 amino acids. The V call is TRBV4-3, the J call TRBJ2-1; TRBD1 aligns across 8 bases. This TCR derives from a woman aged 18 to 35 with alopecia areata. Some clones in this sample may be carry-over from other donors' samples. This sample comprised whole blood, obtained in connection with sensitization to the hapten diphenylcyclopropenone (DPC). DNA of the CDR3: TGCGCCAGCAGCCACACCCCAGGGGGCGACAACAATGAGCAGTTCTTC. It is translated as CASSHTPGGDNNEQFF.